This T cell receptor (beta chain) was identified in a study of beta chain features in type 1 diabetes. The study reverse transcribed the entire isolated RNA, so it sequenced expressed TCRB transcripts. Each sample of naive, central memory or regulatory T cells had, on average, about 3.57 million reads. This table comes from immunoSEQ multiplex PCR, and its TCRdb copy is limited to in-frame clones, with some not included. Among hundreds of thousands of clones listed, about 71% were seen once. Trimming shortened V by 1 base and J by 7 bases, and 7 bases separated the two germline ends. Germline values: CDR1 SGHDN, CDR2 FVKESK. The CDR3 is made up of 12 amino acids.

The rearrangement joins TRBV14 to TRBJ1-2; D not resolved. The sample comprised naive CD4+ T cells from blood. This sequence was found in a man between 25 and 39 years old in good health. CDR3 coding DNA: TGTGCCAGCAGCCAAGTAAGGAGTGGCTACACCTTC. It is translated as CASSQVRSGYTF.